This T cell receptor (beta chain) emerged from a study of cytomegalovirus exposure and HLA in healthy donors. The germline CDR1 and CDR2 sequences are MNHNY and SVGAGI (reference sequence). The CDR3 is made up of 13 amino acids. V dropped 2 bases and J dropped 8 bases, with 12 bases sitting between them. With 60 Vbeta and 13 Jbeta primers, the PCR was carried out. Sequenced by immunoSEQ multiplex PCR; TCRdb stores in-frame clones only, minus some. The sample yields 150,000 or so clones, about three quarters seen once. This clone occurred once. The sequenced material came from PBMCs. The source is a woman in her thirties or forties in good health and CMV-seronegative. The chain employs TRBV6-6 and TRBJ1-2; D not resolved. This CDR3 is CASSYDPAGGYTF. The CDR3 DNA reads TGTGCCAGCAGTTACGATCCGGCGGGAGGCTACACCTTC.